The subject of this entry is one T cell receptor beta chain. Trimming shortened V by 6 bases and J by 2 bases, and 15 bases separated the two germline ends. Germline V gives CDR1 DFQATT, CDR2 SNEGSKA (reference sequence). The CDR3 has 14 residues. Total RNA amounts of at least 5 micrograms were extracted per sample. A sample-barcoded 5' primer and a J-beta primer mix were used in a second PCR of roughly 7 to 11 cycles. A single record per CDR3 protein comes from TCRdb applying MiXCR to the 5' RACE reads. Of just over 800,000 distinct CDR3 sequences listed, 62% were seen once; the top ten hold roughly 25%. This sample is part of a study of blood T cells in healthy people across ages.

This chain links TRBV20-1 with TRBJ2-3, with D possibly being TRBD2 (6 bases). The material sequenced was blood. This receptor was obtained from a man aged 30 to 45 in good health. The CDR3 reads CSAAPGLYTDTQYF. CDR3 nucleotides: TGCAGTGCAGCACCGGGACTCTACACAGATACGCAGTATTTT.